Listed here are 10 T cell receptor beta chains from one sample, sequenced in a study of OX40 agonist ivuxolimab in advanced cancers. The repertoire was sequenced with immunoSEQ multiplex PCR; TCRdb's copy has only in-frame clones and lacks some. This sample carries about 69,000 clones, approximately 90% of them seen once, and the ten largest clones take approximately 0.3%. Sequenced material: CD4+ or CD8+ T cells sorted from blood, taken in a trial of the OX40 agonist ivuxolimab. The receptors here all came from an adult with an advanced solid tumor such as melanoma, head and neck, liver or kidney cancer.

The CDR3 coding sequence is TGTGCCAGCAGTGAAGCGCTCAGACTCCGTTTTGATCAGCCCCAGCATTTT. Translated: CASSEALRLRFDQPQHF. The chain has TRBV6-1 and TRBJ1-5; D is unclear. The CDR3 is made up of 17 amino acids. V lost 0 bases and J lost 5, with 17 bases in between. CDR1 and CDR2 (germline): MNHNS, SASEGT.

The chain carries TRBV21-1 and TRBJ2-1; the D call in the table, TRBD2, was not verified against the DNA. TRBV21-1 is reported as a pseudogene. This CDR3 comprises 18 residues. The CDR3 reads CASSKEEMGRELANEQFF. The CDR3 nucleotides are TGTGCCAGCAGCAAAGAGGAGATGGGGCGGGAGTTAGCCAATGAGCAGTTCTTC.

This chain links TRBV7-3 with TRBJ1-1, with D uncertain. The CDR3 contains 14 residues. Germline V lookup: CDR1 SGHTA, CDR2 FQGTGA. Trimming stripped 5 bases from V and 6 bases from J, with 16 bases between. The CDR3 loop reads CASSTSGQNPEAFF. CDR3 DNA sequence: TGTGCCAGCAGCACCAGCGGCCAAAACCCTGAAGCTTTCTTT.

The rearrangement links TRBV12-5 to TRBJ2-7; 8 bases agree with TRBD1. V lost 2 bases, J lost 0 bases, and 6 bases stayed unmatched. This CDR3 is 16 amino acids long. Germline CDR1 reads LGHNT; CDR2 reads FRNRAP. CDR3 in DNA: TGTGCTAGTGGTTTGAACCGGGACAGGAGCTCCTACGAGCAGTACTTC. Its protein product is CASGLNRDRSSYEQYF.

This rearrangement joins TRBV7-9 to TRBJ2-1, with 7 bases lining up with TRBD1. From germline, CDR1 is SEHNR and CDR2 FQNEAQ (reference sequence). The CDR3 length is 15 residues. The V segment lost 5 bases and the J segment 0 bases; nucleotides outside the gene matches: 4. The CDR3 loop is CASSTRTGSYNEQFF. Written as DNA, the CDR3 is TGTGCCAGCAGCACCCGGACAGGCTCCTACAATGAGCAGTTCTTC. The entire variable domain, with the rest obtained from reference TRBV7-9 and TRBJ2-1, is as follows: DTGVSQNPRHKITKRGQNVTFRCDPISEHNRLYWYRQTLGQGPEFLTYFQNEAQLEKSRLLSDRFSAERPKGSFSTLEIQRTEQGDSAMYLCASSTRTGSYNEQFFGPGTRLTVL.

The chain's CDR3 is CATDPSQGTGYTF. The CDR3 bases are TGTGCCACCGATCCTAGCCAAGGGACTGGCTACACCTTC. V usage is TRBV10-3 and J usage is TRBJ1-2, with D possibly matching TRBD1 (5 bases). This CDR3 has 13 amino acids. Germline assignment: CDR1 ENHRY and CDR2 SYGVKD. V shed 10 bases and J shed 7 bases, with 19 bases lying between them.

The CDR3 DNA is TGTGCCAGCAGGGAACGAGGTGGCTACACCTTC. Translation: CASRERGGYTF. This rearrangement joins TRBV6-5 to TRBJ1-2; D gene unclear. Trimming pared 6 bases from V and 7 bases from J, leaving 9 bases between. From germline, CDR1 is MNHEY and CDR2 SVGAGI. The CDR3 is made up of 11 amino acids.

This chain uses TRBV5-6 with TRBJ2-3, with 8 bases lining up with TRBD2. Unmatched junction bases numbered 5, after V lost 0 bases and J lost 14 bases. Germline V lookup: CDR1 SGHDT, CDR2 YYEEEE. CDR3 length equals 12 residues. CDR3 coding DNA: TGTGCCAGCAGCTTGGCCGGGACTAGACTGTATTTT. It specifies CASSLAGTRLYF.

The chain uses TRBV12-2 and TRBJ1-5; no check of the table's D call, TRBD1, against the DNA was made. TRBV12-2 counts as a pseudogene. The CDR3 has 18 residues. The CDR3 nucleotides read TGTGCAAGTCGCTTAGGGGACAGGGGGTCTCCTAGCAATCAGCCCCAGCATTTT. Its translation is CASRLGDRGSPSNQPQHF.

The chain recombines TRBV7-9 with TRBJ2-3; possible D gene TRBD1, 6 bases. The CDR3 is made up of 15 amino acids. V shed 7 bases and J shed 0 bases, with 14 bases lying between them. Germline assignment: CDR1 SEHNR and CDR2 FQNEAQ (reference sequence). The CDR3 sequence is CASTLSRGSTDTQYF. The CDR3 DNA reads as TGTGCCAGCACTCTATCCAGGGGAAGCACAGATACGCAGTATTTT.